This TCR beta chain was sequenced during a study of cytomegalovirus exposure and HLA in healthy donors (dated by TCRdb to 2017 to 2019). Turning to the overall study: In an earlier analysis of approximately 500 of the donors, 276 Gb of sequence data and 117 million unique TCR beta sequences from about 180 million T cells were reported. The T cell repertoires of 666 subjects were profiled by immunosequencing and related to cytomegalovirus serostatus. HLA typing included class I and class II loci at four-digit resolution. Donor age, sex, ethnicity and CMV serostatus were compiled alongside the repertoire data. In a later analysis, previously published TCR beta repertoires from fewer than 750 donors were re-analyzed and high-resolution HLA genotyping was added so that TCR occurrence patterns could be studied. Among some 400 genotyped donors of the cohort, an average of approximately 240,000 unique TCR beta nucleotide sequences were sequenced per donor, about a sixth of them non-productive. In addition to the first cohort of hundreds of subjects, a separate validation cohort of 120 different subjects was used. An early release covering more than 500 HLA-typed donors comprised approximately 300 gigabases of sequencing data and 85 million or so unique TCR sequences. Several DR-DQ haplotypes were treated as single units for association and clustering because of strong linkage in the cohort. Every repertoire in the discovery cohort had been generated on one and the same sequencing platform. Rather than drawing on any new phenotypic data, the later analysis identified candidate immune exposures from TCR beta sequences and the way those sequences occurred across donors. A later genetic analysis used genome-wide SNP genotypes for 398 of the 666 donors, treating that subset as a discovery cohort. High-throughput TCR immunosequencing, statistical association of individual TCRs with disease status, and machine learning were combined to predict cytomegalovirus infection status. An earlier analysis of 587 of the donors used high-throughput TCR beta sequencing to judge whether each TCR beta V gene segment behaved as functional or pseudogenic. Of the roughly 410 genotyped donors, 65% to 90% were placed in the genetic ancestry cluster associated with self-reported Caucasian donors. The number of typed donors differed by locus: 629-630 for A, B, C, DRB1 and DQB1; 522 for DQA1; about 600 for DPA1; and approximately 450 for DPB1. The aim of the study was to test whether cataloging public T cell receptors could identify signatures of past pathogen exposure.

The cohort consisted of 650 to 700 healthy bone marrow donors. At the time of sampling, every cohort member was nominally healthy, though immune exposures that went unrecorded were likely present. The donor tested CMV seronegative and was one of the 352 seronegative cohort members. Every donor gave a peripheral blood sample, and the peripheral blood mononuclear cells from that sample were used for TCR beta sequencing. The Qiagen DNeasy Blood Extraction Kit was used to extract genomic DNA from the blood cell samples. A note on this clone: No cognate antigen has been identified for it. No base qualities exist here, and no much larger clone lies one base off it.

The germline V gene provides CDR1 MNHEY and CDR2 SVGAGI. From its cysteine to its phenylalanine, the CDR3 spans 14 amino acids. Only the CDR3 DNA is retained, 42 bases long and in frame from the first base. V ends up 6 bases short and J 3 bases short, with an unmatched junction base count of 4. The library was obtained by the immunoSEQ multiplex PCR assay. The multiplex PCR relied on a mix of 60 forward primers for TCR Vbeta segments and 13 reverse primers for TCR Jbeta segments. The CDR3 region of rearranged TCR beta genes was amplified from genomic DNA by a multiplex PCR assay. The amplified TCR beta libraries were sequenced on the Illumina HiSeq System as 87-base-pair reads. The study's processing was this. In a later analysis, some 80 million unique TCR beta chains were counted across the roughly 670 repertoires, and roughly 9.9 million of these chains were shared by at least two donors. To remove PCR and sequencing errors, raw reads were error-corrected and collapsed into unique sequences using a nearest-neighbor algorithm that merged closely related sequences. Alignment of CDR3 sequences to IMGT reference sequences was used to assign V, D and J gene segments. For a sequence to be retained, at least a six-nucleotide match to both a V gene segment and a J gene segment was required. A rearrangement was called productive if the CDR3 had no stop codons and remained in frame with V and J, and every other rearrangement was called non-productive. Following IMGT convention, CDR3 was defined as the stretch from the second conserved V-encoded cysteine to the conserved J-encoded phenylalanine. The earlier analysis of about 560 of the donors excluded any sequence lacking an unambiguous match to a single V gene segment. In an earlier analysis of approximately 550 of the donors, V segments were called functional above 56.7% productive rearrangements and were called segregating when the between-donor standard deviation exceeded 5%. A statistical classification framework was built for diagnosing cytomegalovirus status from the catalog of TCR beta chain sequences. A later analysis assigned V and J genes by comparing TCR nucleotide sequences with IMGT/GENE-DB human TR gene sequences. In a later analysis, CDR3 sequences and most-parsimonious VDJ recombination scenarios were assigned using the TCRdist pipeline. In a later analysis, every TCR beta chain was defined by the combination of its CDR3 amino acid sequence and its V-gene family, and reads without a unique V-gene family were dropped. A later analysis removed 592 highly shared, low-generation-probability nucleotide sequences to deal with suspected cross-contamination and a sequencing artifact. For each public chain, a later analysis derived a clonal expansion index from normalized ranks of inferred template counts within each repertoire. A later analysis computed generation probabilities with a VDJ recombination model fitted to out-of-frame rearrangements, and checked the results against IGoR. In a later analysis, hypergeometric tests were used to score TCR-TCR, TCR-HLA and TCR-CMV co-occurrence, with a repertoire-size bias correction applied to TCR pairs. A later analysis estimated false discovery rates by permuting HLA or CMV assignments 20 times. In a later analysis, co-occurring TCRs were grouped using DBSCAN, with TCRdist sequence similarity added in when clustering inside HLA-allele-positive subsets. Repertoires with fewer than 30,000 or more than 120,000 public chains were left out of co-occurrence clustering, as were five repertoires with anomalous nucleotide sharing. In TCRdb, the immuneACCESS table is reduced to in-frame sequences with V and J assigned. These tables do not hold every clone; where another copy was compared, an unresolved V gene accounts for under half, and the others remain unexplained. V and J calls and clone size are those listed in that table; D and trimming were worked out from the DNA. The sample contains about 190,000 clones, 75% to 90% of them found a single time. Around 1.2% of the sample is in the top ten clones.

What the study reported, not specific to this receptor: Linkage disequilibrium might explain the correlated functional status among segregating V segments, but an unknown experimental factor could not be ruled out. A later analysis found that HLA-associated TCR beta chains were more clonally expanded and had lower generation probabilities than equally common non-associated chains. In an earlier analysis of some 640 of the donors, most TCR beta V segments were observed in productive rearrangements about 90% or about 30% of the time, broadly matching IMGT annotations. Because HLA typing was unavailable for some donors at each locus, only the typed subset was used in association tests. Most TCR sequences were seen in very few donors, while some public TCRs were found in many individuals. Some IMGT-functional V segments, including TRBV6-2 and TRBV6-3, could not be told apart with the 87-base-pair reads, so those segments were excluded. A later analysis reported that several top co-occurrence clusters appeared linked to parvovirus B19, influenza, CMV and Epstein-Barr virus. In the study, approximately 160 TCR beta chains were listed as associated with cytomegalovirus. In a later genetic analysis, fewer N-insertions in productive TCRs were reported among donors in an Asian-associated ancestry cluster than the roughly 700-donor mean. Specific HLA alleles were associated with roughly 17,000 TCR beta sequences at a false discovery rate of 0.05 in a later analysis. It was suggested by the authors that the approach could potentially be generalized to other disease states and immunological phenotypes. For the cohort, immune exposure information was limited to CMV serostatus. Because counts were too low, about 17 rarely observed V segments, including chromosome 9 orphons, were excluded from the earlier analysis of some 540 of the donors. Presence/absence analyses assumed roughly uniform sequencing depth across donors, an assumption that may not hold. A further reported finding was that TCR beta sequences accurately predicted the HLA-A and HLA-B alleles for most subjects in the first cohort. A few of the identified cytomegalovirus-associated TCR beta chains were confirmed in vitro to be specific for cytomegalovirus antigens. According to a later analysis, TCR association rates differed among HLA loci, with DRB1 alleles showing the most associated TCRs and HLA-C alleles showing the fewest. When HLA alleles, especially DR and DQ, strongly co-occurred, attributing TCR associations to individual alleles was difficult. In a later analysis, most CMV-associated TCR beta chains were found to appear HLA-restricted, with HLA associations seemingly driven largely by CMV exposure. A cluster of highly shared sequence variants was judged likely to be a technical artifact of the sequencing pipeline. Only TCR beta chains were sequenced in this cohort, and the absence of alpha or paired-chain data limited detectable features. An association between a missense DCLRE1C variant and V-gene and J-gene trimming of TCR beta chains was found in a later genetic analysis and replicated in an independent cohort. Cytomegalovirus status was reported to be diagnosed by the classifier with high specificity and sensitivity in both the original and validation cohorts.

Sequenced sample: PBMCs. The rearranged chain carries TRBV6-5 and TRBJ1-5, and 8 bases in between align with TRBD1. The origin of this receptor is a man aged 30 to 45 in good health and CMV-seronegative. The CDR3 protein is CASSRDRSNQPQHF. At the DNA level, the sequence is TGTGCCAGCAGCCGGGACAGGTCCAATCAGCCCCAGCATTTT.